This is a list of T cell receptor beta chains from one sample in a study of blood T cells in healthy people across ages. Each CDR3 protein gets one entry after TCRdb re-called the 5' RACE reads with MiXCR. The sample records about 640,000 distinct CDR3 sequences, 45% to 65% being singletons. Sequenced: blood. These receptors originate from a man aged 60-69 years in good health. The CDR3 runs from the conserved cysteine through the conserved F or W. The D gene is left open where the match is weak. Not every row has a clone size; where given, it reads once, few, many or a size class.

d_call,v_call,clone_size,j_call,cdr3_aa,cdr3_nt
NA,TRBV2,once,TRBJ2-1,CASRGWDSPVHEQFF,TGTGCCAGCAGAGGATGGGACTCCCCAGTCCATGAGCAGTTCTTC
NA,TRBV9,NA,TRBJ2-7,CASSRTLASYEQYF,TGTGCCAGCAGCCGAACGCTAGCATCCTACGAGCAGTACTTC
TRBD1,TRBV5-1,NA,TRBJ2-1,CASSRGDRADNEQFF,TGCGCCAGCAGCCGCGGGGACAGGGCGGACAATGAGCAGTTCTTC
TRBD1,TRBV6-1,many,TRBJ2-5,CASRDRVWETQYF,TGTGCCAGCAGAGACAGGGTTTGGGAGACCCAGTACTTC
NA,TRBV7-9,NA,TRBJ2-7,CASSRGNSYNEQYF,TGTGCCAGCAGCAGGGGCAACTCCTACAATGAGCAGTACTTC
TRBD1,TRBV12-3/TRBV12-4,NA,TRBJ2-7,CASSLGQGWYEQYF,TGTGCCAGCAGTCTCGGACAGGGTTGGTACGAGCAGTACTTC
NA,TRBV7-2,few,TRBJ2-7,CASSLDWTAYEQYF,TGTGCCAGCAGCTTAGATTGGACAGCCTACGAGCAGTACTTC
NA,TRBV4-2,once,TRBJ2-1,CASSGWLNEQFF,TGTGCCAGCAGCGGGTGGCTCAATGAGCAGTTCTTC
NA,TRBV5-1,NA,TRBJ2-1,CASSPGGRGDYNEQFF,TGCGCCAGCAGCCCCGGGGGAAGGGGAGATTACAATGAGCAGTTCTTC
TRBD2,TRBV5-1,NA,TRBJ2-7,CASSLPGLGQYF,TGCGCCAGCAGCTTGCCGGGACTAGGGCAGTACTTC
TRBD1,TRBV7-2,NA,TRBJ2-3,CASSLDPGTGDTQYF,TGTGCCAGCAGCTTAGACCCCGGGACAGGCGATACGCAGTATTTT
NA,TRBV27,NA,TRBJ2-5,CASSLLARGMSEQYF,TGTGCCAGCAGTTTATTGGCTAGGGGTATGAGTGAGCAGTACTTC
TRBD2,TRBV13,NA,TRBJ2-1,CASSEHGTSGSGEQFF,TGTGCCAGCAGCGAGCACGGGACTAGCGGGAGCGGTGAGCAGTTCTTC
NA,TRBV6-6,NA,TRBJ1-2,CASSYPTEANYGYTF,TGTGCCAGCAGTTATCCGACGGAAGCTAACTATGGCTACACCTTC
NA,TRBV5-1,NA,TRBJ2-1,CASRPSESSYNEQFF,TGCGCCAGCAGGCCTAGCGAGAGCTCCTACAATGAGCAGTTCTTC
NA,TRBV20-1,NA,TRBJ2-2,CSARLQGRTGELFF,TGCAGTGCTAGGCTGCAGGGCCGGACCGGGGAGCTGTTTTTT
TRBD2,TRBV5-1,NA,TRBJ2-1,CASSGSGGPYDEQFF,TGCGCCAGCAGTGGCAGCGGGGGGCCTTATGATGAGCAGTTCTTC
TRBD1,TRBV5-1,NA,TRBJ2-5,CASTQAGGRETQYF,TGCGCCAGCACCCAAGCAGGGGGCAGAGAGACCCAGTACTTC
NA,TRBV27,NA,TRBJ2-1,CASSRTSLRETQFF,TGTGCCAGCAGTCGCACTAGCTTGAGAGAGACCCAGTTCTTC
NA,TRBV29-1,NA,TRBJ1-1,CSVEGTLNTEAFF,TGCAGCGTTGAGGGGACATTGAACACTGAAGCTTTCTTT
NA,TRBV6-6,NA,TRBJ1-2,CASSYVGPISGYGYTF,TGTGCCAGCAGTTACGTTGGGCCCATCTCGGGCTATGGCTACACCTTC
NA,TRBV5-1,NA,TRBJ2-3,CASSLAQFTDTQYF,TGCGCCAGCAGCTTGGCTCAGTTCACAGATACGCAGTATTTT
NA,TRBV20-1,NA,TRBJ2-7,CSARDAARATPYEQYF,TGCAGTGCTAGAGACGCTGCCAGGGCGACTCCCTACGAGCAGTACTTC
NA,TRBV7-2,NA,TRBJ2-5,CASRSEGNEQYF,TGTGCCAGCAGGTCCGAGGGGAATGAGCAGTACTTC
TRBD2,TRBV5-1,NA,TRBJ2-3,CTSSFGEGGDTQYF,TGCACCAGCAGCTTCGGGGAGGGAGGAGATACGCAGTATTTT
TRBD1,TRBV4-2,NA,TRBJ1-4,CASSQDPLGGQGRPTNEKLFF,TGTGCCAGCAGCCAAGATCCCCTGGGGGGACAGGGTAGACCAACTAATGAAAAACTGTTTTTT
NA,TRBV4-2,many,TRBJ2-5,CASSRSVQETQYF,TGTGCCAGCAGCCGCAGCGTTCAAGAGACCCAGTACTTC
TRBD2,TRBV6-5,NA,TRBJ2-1,CASSNGLAGVGEQFF,TGTGCCAGCTCCAACGGACTAGCGGGGGTTGGTGAGCAGTTCTTC
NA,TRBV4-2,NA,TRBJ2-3,CASSQFPGQITDTQYF,TGTGCCAGCAGCCAATTTCCAGGACAGATCACAGATACGCAGTATTTT
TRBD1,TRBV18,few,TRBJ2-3,CASSPQGAPTDTQYF,TGTGCCAGCTCACCACAGGGGGCCCCCACAGATACGCAGTATTTT
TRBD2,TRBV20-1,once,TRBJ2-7,CSARDRWGGGAYEQYF,TGCAGTGCTAGAGATCGTTGGGGCGGGGGGGCCTACGAGCAGTACTTC
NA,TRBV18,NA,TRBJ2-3,CASSPTTQGVGTDTQYF,TGTGCCAGCTCACCAACAACACAGGGAGTCGGGACAGATACGCAGTATTTT